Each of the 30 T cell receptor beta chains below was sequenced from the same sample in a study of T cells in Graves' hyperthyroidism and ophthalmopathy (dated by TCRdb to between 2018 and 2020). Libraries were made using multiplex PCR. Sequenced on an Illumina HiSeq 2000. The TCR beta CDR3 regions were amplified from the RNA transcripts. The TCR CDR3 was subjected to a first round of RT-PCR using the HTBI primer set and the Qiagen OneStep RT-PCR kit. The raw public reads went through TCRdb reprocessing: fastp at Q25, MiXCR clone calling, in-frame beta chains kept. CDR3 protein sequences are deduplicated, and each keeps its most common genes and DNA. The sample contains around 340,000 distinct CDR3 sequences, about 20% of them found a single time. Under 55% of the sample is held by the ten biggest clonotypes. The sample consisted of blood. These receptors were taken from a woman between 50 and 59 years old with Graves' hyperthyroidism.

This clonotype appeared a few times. The CDR3 region is CSASPRDGTNEKLFF. CDR3 nucleotide sequence: TGCAGTGCTAGTCCCAGGGACGGTACTAATGAAAAACTGTTTTTT. The rearrangement links TRBV20-1 to TRBJ1-4; TRBD1 might be the D (5 bases). V was clipped by 3 bases and J by 2 bases, with 13 bases between them. This CDR3 has 15 amino acids. Germline V gene data show CDR1 as DFQATT and CDR2 as SNEGSKA (reference sequence).

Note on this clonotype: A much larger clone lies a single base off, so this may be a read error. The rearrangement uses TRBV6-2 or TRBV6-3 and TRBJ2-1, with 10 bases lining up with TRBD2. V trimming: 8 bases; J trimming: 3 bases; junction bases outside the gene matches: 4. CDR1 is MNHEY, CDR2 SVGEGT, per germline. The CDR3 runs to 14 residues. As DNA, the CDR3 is TGTGCCAGCGGGGCTAGCGGGAGCTACAATGAGCAGTTCTTC. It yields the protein CASGASGSYNEQFF.

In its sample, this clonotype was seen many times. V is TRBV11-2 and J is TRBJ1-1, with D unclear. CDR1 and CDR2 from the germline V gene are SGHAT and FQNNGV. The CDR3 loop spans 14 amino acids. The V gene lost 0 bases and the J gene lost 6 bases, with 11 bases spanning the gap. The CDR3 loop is CASSLDLWLAEAFF. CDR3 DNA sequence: TGTGCCAGCAGCTTAGATCTGTGGTTAGCTGAAGCTTTCTTT.

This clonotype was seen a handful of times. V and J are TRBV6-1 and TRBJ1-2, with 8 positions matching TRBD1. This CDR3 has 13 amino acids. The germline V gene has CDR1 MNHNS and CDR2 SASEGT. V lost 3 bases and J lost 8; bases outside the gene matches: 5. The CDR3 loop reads CASSDGQGVGYTF. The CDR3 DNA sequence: TGTGCCAGCAGTGACGGACAGGGAGTGGGCTACACCTTC.

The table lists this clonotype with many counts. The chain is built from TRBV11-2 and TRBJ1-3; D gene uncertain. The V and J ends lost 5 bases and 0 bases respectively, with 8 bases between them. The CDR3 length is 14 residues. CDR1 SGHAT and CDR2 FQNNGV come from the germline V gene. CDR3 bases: TGTGCCAGCAGCCCCAGTTCCTCTGGAAACACCATATATTTT. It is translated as CASSPSSSGNTIYF.

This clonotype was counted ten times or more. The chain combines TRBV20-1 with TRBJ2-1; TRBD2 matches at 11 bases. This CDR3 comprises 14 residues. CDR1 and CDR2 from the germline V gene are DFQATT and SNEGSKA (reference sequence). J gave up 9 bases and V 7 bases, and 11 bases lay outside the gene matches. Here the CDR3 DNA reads TGCAGTGTTAAAGGGACTAGCGGTATGGGTGAGCAGTTCTTC. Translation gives CSVKGTSGMGEQFF.

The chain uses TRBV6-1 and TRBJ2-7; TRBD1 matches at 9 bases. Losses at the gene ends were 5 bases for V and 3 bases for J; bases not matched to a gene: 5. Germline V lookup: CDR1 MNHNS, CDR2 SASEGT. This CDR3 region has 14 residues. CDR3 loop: CASSPGQGIYEQYV. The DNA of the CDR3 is TGTGCCAGCAGTCCGGGACAGGGCATCTACGAGCAGTACGTC.

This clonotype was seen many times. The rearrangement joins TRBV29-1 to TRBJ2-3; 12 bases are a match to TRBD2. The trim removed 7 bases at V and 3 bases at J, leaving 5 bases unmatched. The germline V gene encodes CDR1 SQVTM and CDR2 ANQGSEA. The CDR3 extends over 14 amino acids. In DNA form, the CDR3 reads TGCAGCGCCCCGGGGACTAGCGGGACAGATACGCAGTATTTT. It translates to CSAPGTSGTDTQYF.

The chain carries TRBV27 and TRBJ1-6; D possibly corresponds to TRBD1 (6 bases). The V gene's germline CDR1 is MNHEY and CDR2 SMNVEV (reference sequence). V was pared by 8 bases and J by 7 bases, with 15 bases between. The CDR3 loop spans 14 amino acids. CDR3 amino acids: CASAGGGQNSPLHF. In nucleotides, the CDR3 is TGTGCCAGCGCGGGGGGGGGGCAAAATTCACCCCTCCACTTT.

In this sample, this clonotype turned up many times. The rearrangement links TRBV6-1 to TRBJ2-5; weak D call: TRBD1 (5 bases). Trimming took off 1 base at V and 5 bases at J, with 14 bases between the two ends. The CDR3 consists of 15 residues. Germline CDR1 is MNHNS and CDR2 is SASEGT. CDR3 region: CASSEEERGQETQYF. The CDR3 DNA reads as TGTGCCAGCAGTGAAGAGGAAAGGGGCCAGGAGACCCAGTACTTC.

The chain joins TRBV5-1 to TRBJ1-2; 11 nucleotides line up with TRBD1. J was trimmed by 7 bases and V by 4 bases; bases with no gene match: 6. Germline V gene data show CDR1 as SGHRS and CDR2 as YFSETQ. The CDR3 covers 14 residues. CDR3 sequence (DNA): TGCGCCAGCAGCCCGGACAGGGGGCTTCGTGGCTACACCTTC. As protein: CASSPDRGLRGYTF.

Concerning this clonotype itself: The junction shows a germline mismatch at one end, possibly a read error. CDR3 sequence: CTSSPRGLGGTDTQYF. CDR3 nucleotides: TGTACCAGCAGCCCAAGGGGGCTCGGGGGCACAGATACGCAGTATTTT. The rearrangement uses TRBV7-3 and TRBJ2-3; 7 bases align to TRBD1. Germline-derived CDR1 and CDR2 are SGHTA and FQGTGA. The length of the CDR3 is 16 residues.

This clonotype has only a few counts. The CDR3 spells CASSFGYNQPQHF. CDR3 DNA sequence: TGTGCCAGCAGCTTCGGCTACAATCAGCCCCAGCATTTT. The rearrangement links TRBV5-6 to TRBJ1-5; no clear D gene. Per germline, CDR1 SGHDT and CDR2 YYEEEE. This CDR3 contains 13 residues. The V and J ends lost 2 bases and 3 bases respectively, with 6 bases between them.

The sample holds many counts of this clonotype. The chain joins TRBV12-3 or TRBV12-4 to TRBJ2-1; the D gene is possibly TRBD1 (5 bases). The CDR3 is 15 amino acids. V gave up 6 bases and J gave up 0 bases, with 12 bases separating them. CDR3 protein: CASRLQGISYNEQFF. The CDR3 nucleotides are TGTGCCAGCAGACTCCAGGGAATCTCCTACAATGAGCAGTTCTTC.

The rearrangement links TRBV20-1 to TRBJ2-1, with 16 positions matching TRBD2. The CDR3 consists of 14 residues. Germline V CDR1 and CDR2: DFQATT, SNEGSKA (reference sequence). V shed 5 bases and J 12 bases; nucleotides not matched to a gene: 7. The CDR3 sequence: CSAFGTSGGAAQFF. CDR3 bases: TGCAGTGCTTTCGGGACTAGCGGGGGGGCTGCGCAGTTCTTC.

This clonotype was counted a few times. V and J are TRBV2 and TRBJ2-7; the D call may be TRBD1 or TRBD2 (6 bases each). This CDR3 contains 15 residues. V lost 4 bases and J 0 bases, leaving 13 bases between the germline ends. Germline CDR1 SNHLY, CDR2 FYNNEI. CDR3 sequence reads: CASSGRGLSSYEQYF. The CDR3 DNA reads TGTGCCAGCAGTGGTCGGGGGCTGAGCTCCTACGAGCAGTACTTC.

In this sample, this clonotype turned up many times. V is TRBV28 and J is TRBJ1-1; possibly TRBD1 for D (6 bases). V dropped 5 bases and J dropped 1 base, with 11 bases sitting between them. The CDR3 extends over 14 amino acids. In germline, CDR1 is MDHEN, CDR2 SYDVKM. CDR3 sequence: CASSLYRENTEAFF. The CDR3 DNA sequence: TGTGCCAGCAGTCTATACAGGGAGAACACTGAAGCTTTCTTT.

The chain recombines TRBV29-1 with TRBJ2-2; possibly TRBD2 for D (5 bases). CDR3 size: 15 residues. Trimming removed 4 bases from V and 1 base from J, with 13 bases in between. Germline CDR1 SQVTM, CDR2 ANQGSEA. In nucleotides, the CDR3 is TGCAGCGTTGCGGGGAGTCAAGAGAACACCGGGGAGCTGTTTTTT. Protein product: CSVAGSQENTGELFF.

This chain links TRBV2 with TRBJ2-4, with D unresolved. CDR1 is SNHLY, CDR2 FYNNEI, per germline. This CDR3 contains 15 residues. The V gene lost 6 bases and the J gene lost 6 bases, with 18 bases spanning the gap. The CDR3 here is CASSRADTGGNIQYF. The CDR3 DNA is TGTGCCAGCAGCCGCGCCGACACGGGTGGAAACATTCAGTACTTC.

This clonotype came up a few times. The CDR3 reads CASSEGIAGLSYEQYF. The DNA of the CDR3 is TGTGCCAGCAGTGAAGGTATAGCGGGACTCTCCTACGAGCAGTACTTC. This chain connects TRBV6-1 to TRBJ2-7; 8 bases fit TRBD2. Germline CDR1 MNHNS, CDR2 SASEGT. Losses at the gene ends were 1 base for V and 0 bases for J; bases not matched to a gene: 5. The length of the CDR3 is 16 residues.

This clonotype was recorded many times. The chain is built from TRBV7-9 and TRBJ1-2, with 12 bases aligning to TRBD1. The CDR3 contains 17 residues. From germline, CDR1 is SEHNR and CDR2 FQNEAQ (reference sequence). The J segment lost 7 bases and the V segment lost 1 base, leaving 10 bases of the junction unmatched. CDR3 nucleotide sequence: TGTGCCAGCAGCTTAGAAGGCACGGGACAGGGGGCCCGTGGCTACACCTTC. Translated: CASSLEGTGQGARGYTF.

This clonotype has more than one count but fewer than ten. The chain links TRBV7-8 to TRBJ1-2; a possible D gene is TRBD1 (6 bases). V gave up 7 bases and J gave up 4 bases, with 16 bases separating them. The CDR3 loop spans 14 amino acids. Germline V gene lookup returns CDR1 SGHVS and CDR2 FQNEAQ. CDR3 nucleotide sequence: TGTGCCAGCATCCAAGACAGGTCTGGCTATGGCTACACCTTC. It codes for CASIQDRSGYGYTF.

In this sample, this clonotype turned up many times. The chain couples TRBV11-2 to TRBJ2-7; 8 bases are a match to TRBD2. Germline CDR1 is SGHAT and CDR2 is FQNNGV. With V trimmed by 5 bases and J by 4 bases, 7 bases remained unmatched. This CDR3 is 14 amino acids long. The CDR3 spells CASSPLGGAYEQYV. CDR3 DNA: TGTGCCAGCAGCCCCCTCGGGGGGGCATACGAGCAGTACGTC.

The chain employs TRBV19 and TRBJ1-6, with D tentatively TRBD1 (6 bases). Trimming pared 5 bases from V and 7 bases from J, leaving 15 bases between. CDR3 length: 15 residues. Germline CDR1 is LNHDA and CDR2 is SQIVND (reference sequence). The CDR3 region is CASSVMTGWNSPLHF. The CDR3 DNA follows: TGTGCCAGTAGTGTGATGACAGGCTGGAATTCACCCCTCCACTTT.

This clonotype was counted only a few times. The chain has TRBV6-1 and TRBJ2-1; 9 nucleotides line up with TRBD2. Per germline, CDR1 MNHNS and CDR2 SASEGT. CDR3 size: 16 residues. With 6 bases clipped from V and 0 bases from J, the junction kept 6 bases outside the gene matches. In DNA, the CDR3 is TGTGCCAGCAGGGGCGGGGGGGCCGGCTCCTACAATGAGCAGTTCTTC. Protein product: CASRGGGAGSYNEQFF.

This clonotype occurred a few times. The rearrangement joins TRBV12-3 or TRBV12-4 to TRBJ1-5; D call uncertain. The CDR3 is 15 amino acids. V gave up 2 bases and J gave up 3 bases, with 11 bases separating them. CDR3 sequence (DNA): TGTGCCAGCAGTTTAAGGTCCCCGATCAATCAGCCCCAGCATTTT. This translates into CASSLRSPINQPQHF.

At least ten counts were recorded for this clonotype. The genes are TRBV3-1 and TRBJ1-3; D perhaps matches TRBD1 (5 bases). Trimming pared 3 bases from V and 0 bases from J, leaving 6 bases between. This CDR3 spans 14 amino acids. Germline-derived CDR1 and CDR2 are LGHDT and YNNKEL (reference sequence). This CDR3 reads CASSQTDSGNTIYF. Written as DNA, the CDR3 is TGTGCCAGCAGCCAGACAGACTCTGGAAACACCATATATTTT.

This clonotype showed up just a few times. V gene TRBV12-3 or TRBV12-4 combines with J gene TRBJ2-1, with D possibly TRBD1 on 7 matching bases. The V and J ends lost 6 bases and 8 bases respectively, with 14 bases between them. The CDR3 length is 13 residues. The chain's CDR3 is CASRQGGLHEQFF. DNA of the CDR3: TGTGCCAGCAGGCAGGGGGGCCTACATGAGCAGTTCTTC.

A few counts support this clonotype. CDR3: CASSLNQGLNTEAFF. The CDR3, as DNA: TGTGCCAGCAGCCTAAATCAGGGATTGAACACTGAAGCTTTCTTT. V is TRBV5-6 and J is TRBJ1-1, with a weak D call TRBD1 (5 bases). The CDR3 consists of 15 residues. V lost 4 bases and J 0 bases, leaving 13 bases between the germline ends. In germline, CDR1 is SGHDT, CDR2 YYEEEE. The complete variable domain, with remaining parts taken from reference TRBV5-6 and TRBJ1-1, reads DAGVTQSPTHLIKTRGQQVTLRCSPKSGHDTVSWYQQALGQGPQFIFQYYEEEERQRGNFPDRFSGHQFPNYSSELNVNALLLGDSALYLCASSLNQGLNTEAFFGQGTRLTVV.

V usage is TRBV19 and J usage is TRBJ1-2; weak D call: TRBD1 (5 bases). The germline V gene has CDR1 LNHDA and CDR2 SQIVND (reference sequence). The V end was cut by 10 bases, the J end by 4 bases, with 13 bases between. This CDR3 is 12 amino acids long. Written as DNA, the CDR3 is TGTGCCACCGTGGGAGACAGCTATGGCTACACCTTC. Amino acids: CATVGDSYGYTF.